These T cell receptor beta chains were read from a single sample in a study of cytomegalovirus exposure and HLA in healthy donors. Clones were read by immunoSEQ multiplex PCR, and TCRdb kept only the in-frame ones, dropping some. The data contain about 130,000 clones, 80% of them seen just once; the ten biggest clones take up around 5%. The source material was PBMCs. Source of these receptors: a man younger than 40 in good health and CMV-seronegative. Both conserved end residues are part of each CDR3. The order of the fields is clone size, J gene, V gene, D gene, CDR3 DNA, CDR3 protein. A D gene is named only where the DNA matches it firmly. Clone size is not always given. Where it is, it says once, few, many or a class for expanded clones.

size: .; J: TRBJ1-1; V: TRBV5-1; D: TRBD1; DNA: TGCGCCAGCAGCAGGACAGGGGAGGCGAACACTGAAGCTTTCTTT; CDR3: CASSRTGEANTEAFF
size: .; J: TRBJ2-4; V: TRBV15; D: TRBD2; DNA: TGTGCCACCAGCAGAGATGCCGCGGGGGTCTACTTC; CDR3: CATSRDAAGVYF
size: .; J: TRBJ2-7; V: TRBV5-1; D: .; DNA: TGCGCCAGCAGCTTGGCCGGCGGTTTCTACGAGCAGTACTTC; CDR3: CASSLAGGFYEQYF
size: .; J: TRBJ2-3; V: TRBV30; D: TRBD2; DNA: TGTGCCTGGAAGTTAGCGGGTTCTTATAATACGCAGTATTTT; CDR3: CAWKLAGSYNTQYF
size: .; J: TRBJ1-4; V: TRBV7-8; D: TRBD1; DNA: TGTGCCAGCAGCTTAGCTCCGGGACAGGGAAATGAAAAACTGTTTTTT; CDR3: CASSLAPGQGNEKLFF
size: few; J: TRBJ2-1; V: TRBV18; D: TRBD2; DNA: TGTGCCAGCTCACCACCGGGGCGCGGGGGGGACTACAATGAGCAGTTCTTC; CDR3: CASSPPGRGGDYNEQFF
size: .; J: TRBJ2-7; V: TRBV4-1; D: .; DNA: TGCGCCAGCAGCCAAGTGTTGGGCCCCTACGAGCAGTACTTC; CDR3: CASSQVLGPYEQYF
size: .; J: TRBJ2-5; V: TRBV6-6; D: .; DNA: TGTGCCAGCACCGCCGGACTAGAGACCCAGTACTTC; CDR3: CASTAGLETQYF
size: once; J: TRBJ2-1; V: TRBV27; D: .; DNA: TGTGCCAGCAGCCGAATTAGTACCGATGAGCAGTTCTTC; CDR3: CASSRISTDEQFF
size: .; J: TRBJ2-7; V: TRBV6-5; D: .; DNA: TGTGCCAGCAGTTATAGGGAGTCCTACGAGCAGTACTTC; CDR3: CASSYRESYEQYF
size: .; J: TRBJ2-1; V: TRBV4-2; D: TRBD2; DNA: TGTGCCAGCAGCCAAGACCCCGGGACTAGGCAGTTCTTC; CDR3: CASSQDPGTRQFF
size: .; J: TRBJ2-3; V: TRBV4-3; D: .; DNA: TGCGCCAGCAGCCAAGCCCCCGCGATAACAGATACGCAGTATTTT; CDR3: CASSQAPAITDTQYF
size: once; J: TRBJ2-6; V: TRBV4-2; D: TRBD1; DNA: TGTGCCAGCAGCCGACAGGGTATAAGCTCTGGGGCCAACGTCCTGACTTTC; CDR3: CASSRQGISSGANVLTF
size: .; J: TRBJ2-7; V: TRBV4-3; D: TRBD1; DNA: TGCGCCAGCAGCCAAGAGGACAGGGGAGGGTACGAGCAGTACTTC; CDR3: CASSQEDRGGYEQYF
size: .; J: TRBJ1-4; V: TRBV5-4; D: .; DNA: TGTGCCAGCAGCTTGCGGTCAACTAATGAAAAACTGTTTTTT; CDR3: CASSLRSTNEKLFF
size: .; J: TRBJ2-1; V: TRBV27; D: TRBD2; DNA: TGTGCCAGCAGTTTTTGGAGCGGGAGGGCCAATGAGCAGTTCTTC; CDR3: CASSFWSGRANEQFF
size: .; J: TRBJ2-2; V: TRBV5-1; D: TRBD1; DNA: TGCGCCAGCAGCTTGGAGGGGGCGGGCACCGGGGAGCTGTTTTTT; CDR3: CASSLEGAGTGELFF
size: .; J: TRBJ1-4; V: TRBV18; D: .; DNA: TGTGCCAGCTCACCACCTCCCCAAGAGGGATGGGAAAAACTGTTTTTT; CDR3: CASSPPPQEGWEKLFF
size: .; J: TRBJ2-5; V: TRBV5-4; D: .; DNA: TGTGCCAGCAGCCCCGGGGGAGAGGGAACGCGGGAGACCCAGTACTTC; CDR3: CASSPGGEGTRETQYF
size: .; J: TRBJ1-6; V: TRBV27; D: .; DNA: TGTGCCAGCAGTTCCAACGACATGTACAGCTCACCCCTCCACTTT; CDR3: CASSSNDMYSSPLHF
size: .; J: TRBJ2-5; V: TRBV5-8; D: TRBD1; DNA: TGTGCCAGCAGCTCCGGGACAGGGTCTAGGGAGACCCAGTACTTC; CDR3: CASSSGTGSRETQYF
size: .; J: TRBJ1-2; V: TRBV5-1; D: .; DNA: TGCGCCAGCAGCTGGGCAGGGGTTAACTATGGCTACACCTTC; CDR3: CASSWAGVNYGYTF
size: .; J: TRBJ1-1; V: TRBV5-1; D: .; DNA: TGCGCCAGTGGGGTGGCGGACAAAGCTTTCTTT; CDR3: CASGVADKAFF
size: .; J: TRBJ1-4; V: TRBV5-1; D: .; DNA: TGCGCCAGCAGCTCAACAGGTTTTGGTACTAATGAAAAACTGTTTTTT; CDR3: CASSSTGFGTNEKLFF
size: .; J: TRBJ1-2; V: TRBV6-4; D: TRBD1; DNA: TGTGCCAGCAGTGACTCGAGGCAGGGGGCCTACACCTTC; CDR3: CASSDSRQGAYTF
size: once; J: TRBJ2-5; V: TRBV5-4; D: .; DNA: TGTGCCAGCAGCTTGGATTTGGCGGACCAAGAGACCCAGTACTTC; CDR3: CASSLDLADQETQYF
size: .; J: TRBJ1-2; V: TRBV4-1; D: TRBD1; DNA: TGCGCCAGCAGCCAAGATCGCGGACAGGCTATTGGCTACACCTTC; CDR3: CASSQDRGQAIGYTF
size: few; J: TRBJ2-7; V: TRBV29-1; D: .; DNA: TGCAGCGTTGAAACAGGCTCCTACGAGCAGTACTTC; CDR3: CSVETGSYEQYF
size: .; J: TRBJ1-2; V: TRBV2; D: TRBD1; DNA: TGTGCCAGCAGTGAGACAGGGGAAGGCTACACCTTC; CDR3: CASSETGEGYTF
size: .; J: TRBJ2-7; V: TRBV2; D: TRBD2; DNA: TGTGCCAGCAGTGTTCCGGGACTAGCCTGGTACGAGCAGTACTTC; CDR3: CASSVPGLAWYEQYF